A selection of T cell receptor beta chains follows, all from one sample in a study of blood T cell repertoires in COVID-19. Clones were sequenced by immunoSEQ multiplex PCR, and TCRdb holds only the in-frame ones, with some missing. Of 100,000 or so clones in the sample, around four fifths are singletons; the top ten hold roughly a third. Sequencing was performed on peripheral blood. The source is a man between 65 and 85 years old with active or convalescent COVID-19. The CDR3 runs from the conserved cysteine through the conserved F or W. D genes are given only for firm matches. Size is stated for part of the rows, as once, few or many counts, or as a class when the clone is expanded.

NA	12	once	TRBJ1-6	TRBV19	CASSNPVLPLHF	TGTGCCAGTAGTAACCCGGTCCTTCCTCTCCACTTT
NA	11	NA	TRBJ2-1	TRBV2	CARGEAPEQFF	TGTGCCAGGGGAGAAGCGCCTGAGCAGTTCTTC
TRBD1	16	NA	TRBJ2-7	TRBV18	CASSPSTPGTEAEQYF	TGTGCCAGCTCACCGTCTACCCCCGGGACAGAGGCCGAGCAGTACTTC
TRBD1	15	few	TRBJ1-1	TRBV28	CASSAFQGAMAEAFF	TGTGCCAGCAGTGCCTTCCAGGGGGCAATGGCTGAAGCTTTCTTT
NA	15	NA	TRBJ2-7	TRBV7-2	CASSPMKLVPYEQYF	TGTGCCAGCAGCCCCATGAAGCTTGTCCCCTACGAGCAGTACTTC
NA	14	NA	TRBJ2-7	TRBV5-6	CASSLGSGGLEQYF	TGTGCCAGCAGCTTGGGTAGTGGAGGACTCGAGCAGTACTTC
NA	15	NA	TRBJ2-5	TRBV7-3	CASSLDSGRQETQYF	TGTGCCAGCAGCCTCGACAGCGGGCGACAAGAGACCCAGTACTTC
NA	16	NA	TRBJ1-4	TRBV7-9	CASSLEQYATNEKLFF	TGTGCCAGCAGCTTAGAACAGTACGCAACTAATGAAAAACTGTTTTTT
NA	14	many	TRBJ2-1	TRBV7-2	CASSPAARYNEQFF	TGTGCCAGCAGCCCGGCGGCTAGGTACAATGAGCAGTTCTTC
TRBD1	14	NA	TRBJ1-2	TRBV3-1/TRBV3-2	CASSLKQGDYGYTF	TGTGCCAGCAGCCTCAAACAGGGGGACTATGGCTACACCTTC
NA	13	NA	TRBJ2-6	TRBV18	CASSSTGANVLTF	TGTGCCAGCTCTTCCACTGGGGCCAACGTCCTGACTTTC
TRBD2	16	NA	TRBJ2-7	TRBV27	CASSGYSLAGNYEQYF	TGTGCCAGCAGTGGGTACTCACTAGCGGGGAACTACGAGCAGTACTTC
TRBD1	15	NA	TRBJ2-5	TRBV2	CASGASGTGLETQYF	TGTGCCAGCGGGGCTTCCGGGACAGGGTTGGAGACCCAGTACTTC
NA	15	NA	TRBJ1-6	TRBV7-9	CASRIDRNHNSPLHF	TGTGCCAGCAGAATCGACAGGAATCATAATTCACCCCTCCACTTT
TRBD2	14	NA	TRBJ2-5	TRBV5-1	CASSSPGGKETQYF	TGCGCCAGCAGCTCGCCGGGAGGTAAAGAGACCCAGTACTTC
TRBD1	17	NA	TRBJ2-3	TRBV7-9	CASRFILGQGEGDTQYF	TGTGCCAGCAGATTCATCCTTGGACAGGGCGAAGGGGATACGCAGTATTTT
NA	14	NA	TRBJ2-7	TRBV6-1	CASSELGGGYEQYF	TGTGCCAGCAGTGAACTGGGAGGTGGTTACGAGCAGTACTTC
TRBD1	14	NA	TRBJ2-7	TRBV5-5	CASSLRTGFYEQYF	TGTGCCAGCAGCTTGCGGACAGGATTCTACGAGCAGTACTTC
TRBD1	13	NA	TRBJ2-5	TRBV5-1	CASSNGQGETQYF	TGCGCCAGCAGCAACGGACAGGGCGAGACCCAGTACTTC
NA	16	NA	TRBJ2-7	TRBV7-2	CASSFGGGAIRYEQYF	TGTGCCAGCAGCTTTGGTGGGGGGGCGATTAGGTACGAGCAGTACTTC
NA	15	NA	TRBJ1-5	TRBV28	CASSLRGAIVQPQHF	TGTGCCAGCAGTTTACGGGGGGCTATCGTACAGCCCCAGCATTTT
NA	14	NA	TRBJ1-6	TRBV24-1	CATSDSSSNSPLHF	TGTGCCACCAGTGATTCGTCCAGTAATTCACCCCTCCACTTT
NA	14	once	TRBJ2-1	TRBV5-1	CASSSEQGRNEQFF	TGCGCCAGCAGCTCAGAACAGGGGAGGAATGAGCAGTTCTTC
NA	13	NA	TRBJ1-1	TRBV19	CASSIPGGTEAFF	TGTGCCAGTAGTATACCGGGGGGGACTGAAGCTTTCTTT
TRBD1	15	NA	TRBJ1-1	TRBV3-1/TRBV3-2	CASSQGTGMNTEAFF	TGTGCCAGCAGCCAAGGGACAGGAATGAACACTGAAGCTTTCTTT
NA	11	few	TRBJ1-1	TRBV6-5	CASKVGGEAFF	TGTGCCAGCAAGGTGGGGGGTGAAGCTTTCTTT
TRBD2	16	NA	TRBJ2-2	TRBV19	CASTDPLAGGTGELFF	TGTGCCAGTACCGACCCTCTAGCGGGGGGCACCGGGGAGCTGTTTTTT
NA	14	NA	TRBJ2-1	TRBV24-1	CATSDFSSYNEQFF	TGTGCCACCAGTGATTTCTCCTCCTACAATGAGCAGTTCTTC